A single sample is the source of the 9 T cell receptor beta chains below, sequenced in a study of OX40 agonist ivuxolimab in advanced cancers. TCRdb keeps only in-frame clones here, not all; method: immunoSEQ multiplex PCR. The sample lists tens of thousands of clones, roughly 91% occurring once. The sequencing used CD4+ or CD8+ T cells sorted from blood, collected in a trial of the OX40 agonist ivuxolimab. The receptors were sampled from an adult with an advanced solid tumor such as melanoma, head and neck, liver or kidney cancer.

The rearrangement links TRBV27 to TRBJ2-6, with D unclear. This CDR3 has 13 amino acids. Deletions cut 5 bases from V and 6 bases from J, with 8 bases between. The germline gives CDR1 MNHEY, CDR2 SMNVEV (reference sequence). Here the CDR3 DNA reads TGTGCCAGCAGTCCTTCTACGGCCAACGTCCTGACTTTC. This encodes CASSPSTANVLTF.

CDR3 residues: CASSSDRGGNQPQHF. CDR3 DNA sequence: TGTGCCAGCAGCTCGGACAGGGGAGGGAATCAGCCCCAGCATTTT. The rearrangement uses TRBV7-2 and TRBJ1-5; 9 nucleotides line up with TRBD1. The CDR3 has 15 amino acids. Germline V gives CDR1 SGHTA, CDR2 FQGNSA. The junction had 5 bases not matched to a gene; V was cut back by 4 bases and J by 4 bases.

As DNA, the CDR3 is TGTGCCAGCAGGGGGACTAGCGAGTACAATGAGCAGTTCTTC. Translation: CASRGTSEYNEQFF. The V and J genes are TRBV27 and TRBJ2-1, with TRBD2 matching over 10 bases. This CDR3 is built from 14 residues. The trim removed 6 bases at V and 4 bases at J, leaving 3 bases unmatched. The germline V gene encodes CDR1 MNHEY and CDR2 SMNVEV (reference sequence).

The chain couples TRBV9 to TRBJ2-3; D is unresolved. Trimming took 4 bases from V and 4 from J, leaving 10 bases between them. CDR3 length: 13 amino acids. The V gene's germline CDR1 is SGDLS and CDR2 YYNGEE. CDR3 in amino acids: CASSTRPPDTQYF. CDR3 nucleotide sequence: TGTGCCAGCAGCACCCGACCACCAGATACGCAGTATTTT.

The V and J genes are TRBV5-8 and TRBJ2-7, with D uncertain. Germline V gene lookup returns CDR1 SGHTS and CDR2 YDEGEE. Deletions cut 5 bases from V and 2 bases from J, with 20 bases between. The CDR3 length is 16 residues. In DNA form, the CDR3 reads TGTGCCAGCAGTCAGGATTGGCCGTTCGATACCTACGAGCAGTACTTC. Its translation is CASSQDWPFDTYEQYF.

This chain links TRBV28 with TRBJ2-7, with TRBD1 identical over 11 bases. Germline CDR1 reads MDHEN; CDR2 reads SYDVKM. The CDR3 runs 13 residues. V gave up 3 bases and J gave up 12 bases; unmatched junction bases: 7. The CDR3 region is CASSFPGTGGTYF. The CDR3 region has the DNA TGTGCCAGCAGTTTCCCCGGGACAGGGGGTACGTACTTC.

The rearrangement joins TRBV14 to TRBJ1-1; unclear D gene. Germline V gene lookup returns CDR1 SGHDN and CDR2 FVKESK. The CDR3 extends over 13 amino acids. Trimming removed 2 bases from V and 6 bases from J, with 10 bases in between. Written as DNA, the CDR3 is TGTGCCAGCAGCCAACGTGGCGGGGCTGAAGCTTTCTTT. It yields the protein CASSQRGGAEAFF.

V gene TRBV28 combines with J gene TRBJ2-7; 8 bases line up with TRBD1. Germline lookup yields CDR1 MDHEN and CDR2 SYDVKM. Germline trimming cut 4 bases from V and 3 bases from J; bases unmatched to any gene: 11. This CDR3 region has 16 residues. Here the CDR3 reads CASSWRQGSSVYEQYF. CDR3 sequence (DNA): TGTGCCAGCAGTTGGAGACAGGGGTCTTCGGTCTACGAGCAGTACTTC.

The chain employs TRBV13 and TRBJ2-7; TRBD2 is a possible D gene (6 bases). V dropped 5 bases and J dropped 0 bases, with 14 bases sitting between them. This CDR3 spans 15 amino acids. Looked up from germline, CDR1 is PRHDT and CDR2 is FYEKMQ (reference sequence). Here the CDR3 reads CASSPRGTDSYEQYF. The CDR3 coding sequence is TGTGCCAGCAGCCCCCGCGGGACTGACTCCTACGAGCAGTACTTC.